This T cell receptor (beta chain) was retrieved from a study of T cells in tuberculosis. This table comes from immunoSEQ multiplex PCR, and its TCRdb copy is limited to in-frame clones, with some not included. The sample lists more than 35,000 clones; roughly 95% were seen once. Trimming shortened V by 6 bases and J by 0 bases, and 18 bases separated the two germline ends. CDR1 LNHDA and CDR2 SQIVND come from the germline V gene (reference sequence). The length of the CDR3 is 17 residues. The time point was: new active TB diagnosis, blood taken before or within 7 days of starting treatment. This rearrangement joins TRBV19 to TRBJ1-3, with D possibly being TRBD1 (6 bases). The receptor comes from an adult with tuberculosis. Sequenced material: PBMCs, taken at tuberculosis diagnosis. In DNA form, the CDR3 reads TGTGCCAGTAGCCTCTCGGACAGCCGCCTCTCTGGAAACACCATATATTTT. Residues: CASSLSDSRLSGNTIYF. The variable domain in full, completed from reference TRBV19 and TRBJ1-3, reads DGGITQSPKYLFRKEGQNVTLSCEQNLNHDAMYWYRQDPGQGLRLIYYSQIVNDFQKGDIAEGYSVSREKKESFPLTVTSAQKNPTAFYLCASSLSDSRLSGNTIYFGEGSWLTVV.